This T cell receptor beta chain was observed in a study of T cells after yellow fever vaccination. General study results and limits: Most clones from primary vaccination resurfaced after the booster (roughly 96% CD4, around 90% CD8). Researchers report a weaker secondary response that nonetheless peaked faster, day 5 versus 15.

In TCRdb, the 5' RACE reads were re-called with MiXCR into one record per CDR3 protein. The sample lists hundreds of thousands of distinct CDR3 sequences, approximately 15% seen once, with roughly 13% in the top ten. This clonotype was found a few times. What it recognizes is unknown. Looked up from germline, CDR1 is SQVTM and CDR2 is ANQGSEA. The CDR3 spans 13 residues. Trimming took 6 bases from V and 3 from J, leaving 15 bases between them. The sequenced sample was PBMCs, obtained on the day of the yellow fever booster vaccination. The receptor was derived from a man aged 25 to 40 who received the YFV17D yellow fever vaccine. The chain recombines TRBV29-1 with TRBJ2-7; tentatively, D is TRBD2 (5 bases). The CDR3 sequence is CSVSDGEIYEQYF. CDR3 coding DNA: TGCAGCGTGTCGGACGGGGAGATCTACGAGCAGTACTTC.